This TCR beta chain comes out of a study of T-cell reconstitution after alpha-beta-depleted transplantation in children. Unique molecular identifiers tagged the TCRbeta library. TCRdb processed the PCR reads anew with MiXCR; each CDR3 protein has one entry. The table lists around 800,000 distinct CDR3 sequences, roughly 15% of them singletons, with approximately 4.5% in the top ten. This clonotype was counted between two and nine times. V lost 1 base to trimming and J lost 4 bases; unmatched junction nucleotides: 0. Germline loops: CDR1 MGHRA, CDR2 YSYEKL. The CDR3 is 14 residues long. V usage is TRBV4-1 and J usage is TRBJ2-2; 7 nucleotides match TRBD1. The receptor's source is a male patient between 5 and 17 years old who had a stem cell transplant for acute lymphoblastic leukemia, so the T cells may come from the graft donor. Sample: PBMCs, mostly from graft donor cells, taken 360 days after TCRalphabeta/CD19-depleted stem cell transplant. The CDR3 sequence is CASSQGDSTGELFF. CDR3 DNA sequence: TGCGCCAGCAGCCAAGGGGACAGCACCGGGGAGCTGTTTTTT.